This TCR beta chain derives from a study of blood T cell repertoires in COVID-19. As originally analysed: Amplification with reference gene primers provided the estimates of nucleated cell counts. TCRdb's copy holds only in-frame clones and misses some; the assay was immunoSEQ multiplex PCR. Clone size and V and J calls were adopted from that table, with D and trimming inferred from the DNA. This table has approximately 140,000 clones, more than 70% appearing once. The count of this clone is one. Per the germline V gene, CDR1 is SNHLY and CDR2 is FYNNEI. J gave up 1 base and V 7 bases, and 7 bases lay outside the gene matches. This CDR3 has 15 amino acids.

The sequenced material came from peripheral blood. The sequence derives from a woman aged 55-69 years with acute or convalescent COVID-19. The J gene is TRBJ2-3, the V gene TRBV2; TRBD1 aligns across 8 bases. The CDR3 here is CASTGQGLGTDTQYF. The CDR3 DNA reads TGTGCCAGCACCGGACAGGGACTCGGCACAGATACGCAGTATTTT.